The rows below give T cell receptor beta chains drawn from one sample of a study of blood T cell repertoires in COVID-19. Assay used: immunoSEQ multiplex PCR; TCRdb lists only in-frame clones, some missing. The sample holds 230,000 or so clones, 80% seen once. The sample taken for sequencing was peripheral blood. The receptor source for this set is a human donor in a cohort sampled during active COVID-19. Both conserved end residues are part of each CDR3. Fields, in order: D gene, clone size, J gene, V gene, CDR3 DNA, CDR3 protein. The D gene is left open where the match is weak. Size tells how often a clone was seen (once, few, many) or the class of an expanded clone, and some rows leave it out.

>TRBD1|NA|TRBJ2-7|TRBV5-1
TGCGCCAGCGGACTGGGGACAGGGGGCCTCTACGAGCAGTACTTC
CASGLGTGGLYEQYF
>TRBD1|NA|TRBJ1-4|TRBV6-6
TGTGCCAGCAGTTCCAGGGGACAGGGTGAGGAAAAACTGTTTTTT
CASSSRGQGEEKLFF
>TRBD1|NA|TRBJ2-7|TRBV29-1
TGCAGCGTTTCCCCCGGGACAGGGGGCTCCTACGAGCAGTACTTC
CSVSPGTGGSYEQYF
>TRBD2|NA|TRBJ2-5|TRBV6-4
TGTGCCAGCAGCCCCCTAGCGGGAGGGCTCGAGACCCAGTACTTC
CASSPLAGGLETQYF
>TRBD2|once|TRBJ2-3|TRBV5-4
TGTGCCAGCAGCTTTCTGGGACTAGCGGGAGTAGGGCTCCCAGATACGCAGTATTTT
CASSFLGLAGVGLPDTQYF
>TRBD1|NA|TRBJ2-2|TRBV5-1
TGCGCCAGCAGCTTCTCGGCAGGGGGTAGCACCGGGGAGCTGTTTTTT
CASSFSAGGSTGELFF
>NA|NA|TRBJ2-1|TRBV19
TGTGCCAGTAGTACCACCCTAACTACCAGCTCCTACAATGAGCAGTTCTTC
CASSTTLTTSSYNEQFF
>NA|NA|TRBJ1-5|TRBV10-3
TGTGCCATCAGTGAGGAGGACAGCTCCAATCAGCCCCAGCATTTT
CAISEEDSSNQPQHF
>TRBD1|NA|TRBJ2-5|TRBV6-2/TRBV6-3
TGTGCCAGCAGTTACTACCGGGACAGGGGCGATCAAGAGACCCAGTACTTC
CASSYYRDRGDQETQYF
>TRBD1|NA|TRBJ2-3|TRBV19
TGTGCCAGTAGAAGGGGACAGGGGACGTTTACAGATACGCAGTATTTT
CASRRGQGTFTDTQYF
>TRBD1|few|TRBJ1-2|TRBV28
TGTGCCAGCAGTTTATATATCGGTGACGGAGGGGGCGACAACTCCTATGGCTACACCTTC
CASSLYIGDGGGDNSYGYTF
>TRBD2|NA|TRBJ2-1|TRBV3-1/TRBV3-2
TGTGCCAGCAGCTCATCCGAGCGGGGGCAGCAGTTCTTC
CASSSSERGQQFF
>NA|NA|TRBJ1-2|TRBV9
TGTGCCAGCAGCCCCCGGACAGACTCGCTCTATGGCTACACCTTC
CASSPRTDSLYGYTF
>NA|NA|TRBJ2-7|TRBV30
TGTGCCTGGAAGGAATACTACTTGAGCTCCTACGAGCAGTACTTC
CAWKEYYLSSYEQYF
>TRBD2|NA|TRBJ2-1|TRBV6-5
TGTGCCAGCAGTCCACCGGGACTAGCGTACAATGAGCAGTTCTTC
CASSPPGLAYNEQFF
>TRBD1|NA|TRBJ2-3|TRBV5-4
TGTGCCAGCAGCTCTTTGGACAGGGGAGATTCAGATACGCAGTATTTT
CASSSLDRGDSDTQYF
>TRBD2|NA|TRBJ2-1|TRBV7-8
TGTGCCAGCAGCTTAACCGGGACTAGCGGGAGCCACTCCTACAATGAGCAGTTCTTC
CASSLTGTSGSHSYNEQFF
>NA|NA|TRBJ2-7|TRBV27
TGTGCCAGCAGTCCCCCTCAGCGTAGATTCTACGAGCAGTACTTC
CASSPPQRRFYEQYF
>NA|NA|TRBJ1-1|TRBV11-2
TGTGCCAGCAGGGGCGTGACAAGGAACACTGAAGCTTTCTTT
CASRGVTRNTEAFF
>TRBD2|NA|TRBJ2-7|TRBV2
TGTGCCAGCAGTCGGACTAGCGGGGGGTCCTACGAGCAGTACTTC
CASSRTSGGSYEQYF
>NA|NA|TRBJ1-4|TRBV6-1
TGTGCCAGCAGTGATGGACACACCGAAGGGGAAAAACTGTTTTTT
CASSDGHTEGEKLFF
>TRBD2|few|TRBJ2-3|TRBV6-5
TGTGCCAGCAGTTACTCCTTCACTAGCGACCATACGCAGTATTTT
CASSYSFTSDHTQYF
>NA|few|TRBJ1-3|TRBV27
TGTGCCAGCAGTGGGGGGAGGGGAAACACCATATATTTT
CASSGGRGNTIYF
>NA|NA|TRBJ2-1|TRBV18
TGTGCCAGCTCAACCTACGGGGGCTCCTACAATGAGCAGTTCTTC
CASSTYGGSYNEQFF
>TRBD1|NA|TRBJ1-1|TRBV27
TGTGCCAGCAGATACAACAGGGGGCCCACTGAAGCTTTCTTT
CASRYNRGPTEAFF
>NA|NA|TRBJ1-2|TRBV20-1
TGCAGTGCTCCCCCGAGTCCCTACACCTTC
CSAPPSPYTF
>NA|once|TRBJ2-7|TRBV4-1
TGCGCCAGCAGGGAAGGCTCGGGAGCTCTCTTCTACGAGCAGTACTTC
CASREGSGALFYEQYF
>NA|NA|TRBJ1-4|TRBV7-6
TGTGCCAGTTCACTGACAGGTTCGGCAGGGGAAAAACTGTTTTTT
CASSLTGSAGEKLFF
>TRBD1|NA|TRBJ2-7|TRBV7-6
TGTGCCAGCAGCTCATTGAGGGACAGGGGGCCCTACGAGCAGTACTTC
CASSSLRDRGPYEQYF
>TRBD2|NA|TRBJ2-7|TRBV30
TGTGCCTGGAGTGTCGGGAGGGGGACTTACGAGCAGTACTTC
CAWSVGRGTYEQYF
>TRBD1|NA|TRBJ2-7|TRBV4-1
TGCGCCAGCAGCCAGCTCTGGCGACAGGGATTTTTAAACGAGCAGTACTTC
CASSQLWRQGFLNEQYF
>NA|NA|TRBJ2-1|TRBV5-4
TGTGCCAGCAGCTTATTAGCGGTCCCCAGAGGGCAGTTCTTC
CASSLLAVPRGQFF
>TRBD1|NA|TRBJ1-3|TRBV7-8
TGTGCCAGCAGCCCACAGGGGGCTGGAAACACCATATATTTT
CASSPQGAGNTIYF
>NA|once|TRBJ2-3|TRBV24-1
TGTGCCACGTCCGATGGAGGCCGTACGCAAGATACGCAGTATTTT
CATSDGGRTQDTQYF
>NA|once|TRBJ2-7|TRBV2
TGTGCCAGCAGCTATTCAACTCGTGACGAGCAGTACTTC
CASSYSTRDEQYF
>TRBD1|NA|TRBJ1-2|TRBV9
TGTGCCAGCAGCGTGGGCTCCGGGACAGCCTATGGCTACACCTTC
CASSVGSGTAYGYTF
>NA|NA|TRBJ1-6|TRBV10-3
TGTGCCATCAGTGAGTCGGGGCCGAAGAGCTCCTATAATTCACCCCTCCACTTT
CAISESGPKSSYNSPLHF
>NA|NA|TRBJ1-1|TRBV4-2
TGTGCCAGCAGCCTCCTAGCGGGGAGCGGGGACACTGAAGCTTTCTTT
CASSLLAGSGDTEAFF
>NA|NA|TRBJ2-7|TRBV28
TGTGCCAGCAGTTTCTCATCCTTAAGGAGCTCCTACGAGCAGTACTTC
CASSFSSLRSSYEQYF
>NA|NA|TRBJ2-5|TRBV4-1
TGCGCCAGCAGCCAAGATAAGGGGGTCAAGATTGAGGGAGGGCCGCGAGAGACCCAGTACTTC
CASSQDKGVKIEGGPRETQYF
>TRBD1|NA|TRBJ1-5|TRBV7-2
TGTGCCAGCAGCCTCCGGGGACAGAATAGCAATCAGCCCCAGCATTTT
CASSLRGQNSNQPQHF